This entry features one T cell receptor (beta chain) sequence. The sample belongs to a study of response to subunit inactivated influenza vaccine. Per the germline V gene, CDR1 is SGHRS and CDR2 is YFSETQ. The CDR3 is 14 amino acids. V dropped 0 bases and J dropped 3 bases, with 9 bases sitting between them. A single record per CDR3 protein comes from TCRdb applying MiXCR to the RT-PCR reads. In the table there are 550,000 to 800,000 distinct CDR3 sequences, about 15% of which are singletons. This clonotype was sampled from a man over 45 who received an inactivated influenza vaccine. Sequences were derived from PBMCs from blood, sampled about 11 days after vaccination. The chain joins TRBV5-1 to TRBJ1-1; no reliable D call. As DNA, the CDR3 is TGCGCCAGCAGCTTGGAACACGCCGACACTGAAGCTTTCTTT. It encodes CASSLEHADTEAFF.